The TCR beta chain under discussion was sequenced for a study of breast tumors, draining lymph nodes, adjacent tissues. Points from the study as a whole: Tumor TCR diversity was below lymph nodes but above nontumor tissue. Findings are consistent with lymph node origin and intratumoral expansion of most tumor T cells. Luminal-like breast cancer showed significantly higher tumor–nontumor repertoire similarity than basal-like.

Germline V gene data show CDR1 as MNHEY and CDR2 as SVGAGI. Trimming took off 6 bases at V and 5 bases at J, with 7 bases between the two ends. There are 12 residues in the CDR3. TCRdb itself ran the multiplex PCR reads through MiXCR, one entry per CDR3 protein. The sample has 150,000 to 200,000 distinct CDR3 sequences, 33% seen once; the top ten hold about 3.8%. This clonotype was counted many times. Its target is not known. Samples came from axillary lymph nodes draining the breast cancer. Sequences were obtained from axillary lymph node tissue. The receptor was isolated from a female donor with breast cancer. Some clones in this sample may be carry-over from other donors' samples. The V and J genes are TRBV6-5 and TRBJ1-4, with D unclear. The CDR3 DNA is TGTGCCAGCAGAGGGTTAAATGAAAAACTGTTTTTT. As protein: CASRGLNEKLFF.